The entry below gives a single TCR beta chain sequence along with its context. As yet, its antigen is unknown. The Oncomine TCR Beta short-read assay sequenced DNA from cultured CD4+ T cells. In this case, cultured CD4+ T cells provided the extracted genomic DNA. TCRdb recomputed calls from the PCR reads with MiXCR, one row per CDR3 protein. The table has 9,500 to 13,000 distinct CDR3 sequences, 77% seen once; the top ten hold about a sixth. The record originates from a study of vaccination and CD4 T cells after COVID-19. Turning to the study itself: Those taking part got two shots of either the BNT162b2 or the mRNA-1273 vaccine. For post-vaccine samples, collection took place a median approximately 77 days after dose two, ranging from 14 to 241.

Noted treatment: roughly 10-day PBMC culture with coronavirus spike peptide pools or control peptides (ViraFEST assay). The CDR3 is 17 residues long. Germline-derived CDR1 and CDR2 are MNHEY and SMNVEV (reference sequence). The V segment lost 4 bases and the J segment 3 bases; nucleotides outside the gene matches: 12. Sequenced: CD4+ T cells from blood, cultured in vitro. The sequence came from a human donor who had recovered from COVID-19. J is TRBJ1-2 and V is TRBV27; 9 positions match TRBD1. DNA of the CDR3: TGTGCCAGCAGTTCCCGTTATGGGGACAGGGTTTACTATGGCTACACCTTC. This sequence encodes CASSSRYGDRVYYGYTF.